This record concerns one TCR beta chain sequence. The data were taken from a study of regulatory T cells in long-lasting Graves disease. The CDR3 is 13 amino acids. The V gene lost 11 bases and the J gene lost 2 bases, with 14 bases spanning the gap. As for time point: newly diagnosed GD, antithyroid drugs for less than 3 months. TCR sequences were obtained from RNA taken from PBMCs. To make TCR beta libraries, researchers used iRepertoire HTBI primers and Arm-PCR of CDR3 regions. Each CDR3 protein is one row after TCRdb ran MiXCR on the multiplex PCR reads. This sample has 410,000 or so distinct CDR3 sequences, with under 15% found just once. The same data also went into a second study, on T cells in Graves' hyperthyroidism and ophthalmopathy.

Specimen: peripheral blood mononuclear cells (PBMCs), collected at new diagnosis, from a patient treated with antithyroid drugs. The origin of this receptor is a woman in her twenties or thirties with Graves disease. This rearrangement joins TRBV12-3 or TRBV12-4 to TRBJ2-3; possible D gene TRBD2, 6 bases. CDR3 sequence (DNA): TGTGCCTCCGGCCGGGGGTTCACAGATACGCAGTATTTT. Protein: CASGRGFTDTQYF.